This TCR beta chain was documented in a study of T-cell memory formation after mild COVID-19. TCR alpha and TCR beta cDNA libraries carrying sample barcodes and UMIs were produced by 5'RACE using constant-segment primers. TCRdb called the 5' RACE reads again in MiXCR, with one record for every CDR3 protein. Of over 350,000 distinct CDR3 sequences listed, roughly 24% are singletons. This clonotype appeared a single time. The CDR3 sequence is 13 residues long. The ends were cut back, 3 bases at V and 1 base at J, with 6 bases in the middle. CDR1 and CDR2 from the germline V gene are LGHDT and YNNKEL (reference sequence).

V gene TRBV3-1 combines with J gene TRBJ1-1; D is perhaps TRBD1 (5 bases). The sequence was obtained from an adult woman who had mild COVID-19 (a few samples of this study predate the infection). Cell type and time point are not known. What was sequenced was PBMCs or a T cell subset sorted from them (not recorded which). The CDR3 region has the DNA TGTGCCAGCAGCCATGACAGGAACACTGAAGCTTTCTTT. Amino acid sequence: CASSHDRNTEAFF.